This T cell receptor beta chain was identified during a study of CD8+CD57+ T cells in acquired aplastic anemia. For the study at large: Sorted CD4+ and CD8+ cells gave an average of about 3.4 ug of DNA.

Comments on this clonotype: The target antigen is unknown.

The CDR3 extends over 13 amino acids. V gave up 4 bases and J gave up 5 bases, with 11 bases separating them. Germline V CDR1 and CDR2: SGHTA, FQGNSA. Regarding the study as a whole: Some 28 CD8+ CDR3 sequences occurred in both the patients and the controls.

The TCR beta profiling, which covered VDJ combination and CDR3 sequence, was carried out using genomic DNA as the template. MiXCR, applied by TCRdb to the reads, yields one record per CDR3 protein. The sample includes hundreds of thousands of distinct CDR3 sequences, roughly 64% of them seen just once. The receptor was isolated from a human donor in good health, serving as a control. The chain employs TRBV7-2 and TRBJ2-5, with D possibly matching TRBD2 (5 bases). The source material was sorted CD4+, CD8+, or CD8+CD57+ T cells (not recorded which) from PBMCs. The CDR3: CASSYHPGETQYF. The CDR3 DNA sequence: TGTGCCAGCAGCTACCACCCGGGGGAGACCCAGTACTTC.